This T cell receptor (beta chain) is from a study of identical twins. Germline V gene lookup returns CDR1 DFQATT and CDR2 SNEGSKA (reference sequence). The germline V and J ends were trimmed by 3 bases and 2 bases, with 14 bases remaining between them. This CDR3 is built from 14 residues. In regard to this clonotype: Its matching antigen is unknown.

Study-level findings and limits: Within twin pairs, the out-of-frame alpha sequences they shared showed excess low generation probability. Zero-insertion analyses were open to partial confounding by invariant MAIT and iNKT cells.

Each CDR3 protein is one row after TCRdb ran MiXCR on the 5' RACE reads. The sample yields 550,000 to 700,000 distinct CDR3 sequences, around 21% seen once. The same data also contributed to another study, on T cells expressing NK-cell markers. This second report adds: In a group of several donors, dominant NKG2C+ clonotypes represented roughly 1.0-8% of CD8+ T cells.

The V gene is TRBV20-1, the J gene TRBJ2-7; D possibly corresponds to TRBD2 (6 bases). The receptor was derived from a woman younger than 35 in good health. Sequencing input: PBMCs. The DNA of the CDR3 is TGCAGTGCTAGGAGACTAGGTGGGGCCTACGAGCAGTACTTC. Translating gives CSARRLGGAYEQYF.